This entry lists 12 T cell receptor beta chains sequenced from one sample in a study of blood T cell repertoires in COVID-19. Profiled with immunoSEQ multiplex PCR; TCRdb holds only in-frame clones, not every one. This sample has about 140,000 clones, with more than 75% found just once. Sequencing was done on a sample of PBMCs or T cells enriched from blood (not recorded which). The receptors were gathered from a woman aged 50 to 65 who had recovered from COVID-19.

The rearrangement joins TRBV7-9 to TRBJ1-2, with a tentative D call TRBD1 (5 bases). Germline V lookup: CDR1 SEHNR, CDR2 FQNEAQ (reference sequence). This CDR3 region has 14 residues. Trimming took 4 bases from V and 4 from J, leaving 13 bases between them. The CDR3 DNA reads as TGTGCCAGCAGCTATCCCCCCGGGGGCTATGGCTACACCTTC. It specifies CASSYPPGGYGYTF.

The CDR3 protein is CASSEGGGNQPQHF. The DNA for the CDR3 is TGTGCCAGCAGTGAGGGAGGAGGCAATCAGCCCCAGCATTTT. The chain joins TRBV2 to TRBJ1-5; D is unclear. This CDR3 contains 14 residues. CDR1 SNHLY and CDR2 FYNNEI come from the germline V gene. V was trimmed by 3 bases and J by 2 bases, leaving 8 bases between them.

This clone has a handful of counts. The CDR3 loop reads CASSYHSRGTEAFF. The CDR3 DNA is TGTGCCAGCAGTTATCACTCCAGGGGTACTGAAGCTTTCTTT. V and J are TRBV6-5 and TRBJ1-1, with D tentatively TRBD1 (6 bases). V lost 3 bases, J lost 5 bases, and 13 bases lay in between. CDR1 MNHEY and CDR2 SVGAGI come from the germline V gene. CDR3 length: 14 residues.

The chain links TRBV29-1 to TRBJ1-2, with TRBD1 matching over 12 bases. This CDR3 contains 16 residues. V was clipped by 7 bases and J by 4 bases; unmatched bases: 13. The germline gives CDR1 SQVTM, CDR2 ANQGSEA. The CDR3 DNA reads as TGCAGCGCCGGAGGGGGACAGGGGGCGCGAGGCTATGGCTACACCTTC. Translated, it gives CSAGGGQGARGYGYTF.

There are a few counts of this clone. This rearrangement joins TRBV10-1 to TRBJ2-1, with 8 bases aligning to TRBD2. V shed 6 bases and J 7 bases; nucleotides not matched to a gene: 5. The CDR3 contains 13 residues. From germline, CDR1 is WNHNN and CDR2 SYGVQD (reference sequence). The CDR3 spells CASSRGGFNEQFF. DNA of the CDR3: TGCGCCAGCAGCCGCGGGGGGTTTAATGAGCAGTTCTTC.

This rearrangement joins TRBV4-1 to TRBJ1-5, with D possibly matching TRBD1 (5 bases). Trimming stripped 3 bases from V and 0 bases from J, with 6 bases between. Germline V gene sequence: CDR1 MGHRA, CDR2 YSYEKL. There are 14 residues in the CDR3. CDR3 DNA sequence: TGCGCCAGCAGCCACCAGGGTAGCAATCAGCCCCAGCATTTT. Translating it yields CASSHQGSNQPQHF.

The CDR3 protein is CAREDRANEKLFF. Written as DNA, the CDR3 is TGTGCCAGGGAAGACAGAGCTAATGAAAAACTGTTTTTT. The gene calls are TRBV19 and TRBJ1-4; a weak D match, TRBD1 (5 bases). CDR1 LNHDA and CDR2 SQIVND come from the germline V gene (reference sequence). V was shortened by 9 bases and J by 3 bases, with 11 bases between the two germline ends. The CDR3 runs 13 residues.

The chain links TRBV28 to TRBJ2-1; TRBD1 aligns across 8 bases. From germline, CDR1 is MDHEN and CDR2 SYDVKM. V lost 4 bases, J lost 5 bases, and 16 bases stayed unmatched. This CDR3 has 18 residues. The CDR3 protein is CASSYPGQAISKDNEQFF. CDR3 sequence (DNA): TGTGCCAGCAGTTATCCGGGACAGGCCATTAGCAAGGACAATGAGCAGTTCTTC.

V is TRBV11-2 and J is TRBJ1-1, with 8 bases aligning to TRBD1. The CDR3 sequence is 14 residues long. Trimming cost V 4 bases and J 6 bases; bases outside gene matches: 7. Germline values: CDR1 SGHAT, CDR2 FQNNGV. CDR3 nucleotides: TGTGCCAGCAGCTCCCGGACAGGGCTTCCTGAAGCTTTCTTT. This sequence encodes CASSSRTGLPEAFF.

The CDR3, as DNA: TGTGCCAGCTCCCGCTCGACAGGGGGGGGTGAAGCTTTCTTT. Its protein product is CASSRSTGGGEAFF. The chain recombines TRBV18 with TRBJ1-1; 9 bases match TRBD1. From germline, CDR1 is KGHSH and CDR2 LQKENI. CDR3 size: 14 residues. V shed 6 bases and J 7 bases; nucleotides not matched to a gene: 9. The complete variable domain, with remaining parts taken from reference TRBV18 and TRBJ1-1, reads NAGVMQNPRHLVRRRGQEARLRCSPMKGHSHVYWYRQLPEEGLKFMVYLQKENIIDESGMPKERFSAEFPKEGPSILRIQQVVRGDSAAYFCASSRSTGGGEAFFGQGTRLTVV.

The rearrangement joins TRBV3-1 (or the pseudogene TRBV3-2) to TRBJ1-1; D is undetermined. The CDR3 is 14 amino acids. Deletions cut 2 bases from V and 7 bases from J, with 14 bases between. Germline V CDR1 and CDR2: LGHDT, YNNKEL (reference sequence). CDR3 protein: CASSQYRSGLEAFF. For the CDR3, the DNA is TGTGCCAGCAGCCAATATCGGTCAGGCCTTGAAGCTTTCTTT.

This chain links TRBV15 with TRBJ1-2; possibly TRBD1 for D (5 bases). The CDR3 extends over 14 amino acids. Germline V gene sequence: CDR1 LNHNV, CDR2 YYDKDF (reference sequence). Trimming shortened V by 4 bases and J by 4 bases, and 13 bases separated the two germline ends. The CDR3 protein is CATSTPPQGYGYTF. DNA of the CDR3: TGTGCCACCAGCACCCCTCCCCAGGGCTATGGCTACACCTTC. The complete variable domain, with remaining parts taken from reference TRBV15 and TRBJ1-2, reads DAMVIQNPRYQVTQFGKPVTLSCSQTLNHNVMYWYQQKSSQAPKLLFHYYDKDFNNEADTPDNFQSRRPNTSFCFLDIRSPGLGDTAMYLCATSTPPQGYGYTFGSGTRLTVV.